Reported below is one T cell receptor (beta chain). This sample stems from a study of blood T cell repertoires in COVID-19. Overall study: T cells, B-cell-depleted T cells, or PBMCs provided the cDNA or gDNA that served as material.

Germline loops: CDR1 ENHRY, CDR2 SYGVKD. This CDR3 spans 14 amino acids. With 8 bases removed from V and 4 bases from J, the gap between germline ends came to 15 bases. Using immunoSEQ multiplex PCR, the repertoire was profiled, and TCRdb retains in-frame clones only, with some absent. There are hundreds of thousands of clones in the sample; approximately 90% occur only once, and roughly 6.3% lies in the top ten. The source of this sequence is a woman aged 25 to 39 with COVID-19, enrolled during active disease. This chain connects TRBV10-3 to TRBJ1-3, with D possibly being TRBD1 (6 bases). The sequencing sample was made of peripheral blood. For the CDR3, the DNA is TGTGCCATCGGCGTCACAGGGACAGGAAACACCATATATTTT. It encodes CAIGVTGTGNTIYF.